This TCR beta chain was captured in a study of blood T cells in healthy people across ages. Study overall: About one barcoded beta molecule per two T cells came from capture by template switching.

Next came a second PCR, run for about 7 to 12 cycles, which used a sample-barcoded 5' primer along with a J-beta primer mix. A tag from a template-switch adaptor with 12 random nucleotides marked each cDNA molecule. TCRdb reanalysed the 5' RACE reads using MiXCR and keeps one entry per CDR3 protein. Of about 700,000 distinct CDR3 sequences in the sample, 32% were seen once. This clonotype was detected only a few times. Just one base apart from a much larger clone, this may be a read error. Healthy Caucasians from Russia aged about 6 to 90 served as donors. Donors each provided around 10 milliliters of peripheral blood. Unmatched junction bases numbered 10, after V lost 7 bases and J lost 7 bases. This CDR3 has 12 residues. Germline CDR1 is GTSNPN and CDR2 is SVGIG (reference sequence).

This chain joins TRBV30 and TRBJ2-7; TRBD1 matches at 7 bases. The receptor was derived from a woman of 80 years or more in good health. Sequencing input: blood. CDR3 DNA: TGTGCCTCCCGACAGGGTAACGGTGAGCAGTACTTC. It specifies CASRQGNGEQYF.